The present T cell receptor beta chain was sequenced within a study of shared clonotypes between healthy human individuals. It was CD45RO-negative cells, positively selected for CCR7, that made up naive CD8 cells, with terminally differentiated effector memory CD45RA+ cells excluded. Donors, without exception, were Caucasian adults residing in Nashville, Tennessee. Trimming took 4 bases from V and 5 from J; bases not matched to a gene: 3. Germline V lookup: CDR1 SGHRS, CDR2 YFSETQ. The CDR3 loop spans 14 amino acids. Measured with immunoSEQ multiplex PCR; TCRdb has only the in-frame clones, and not every one. The table has over 2 million clones, roughly 94% seen once. The sample holds one count of this clone.

Sequencing was done on a sample of naive CD8+ T cells sorted from blood. This chain links TRBV5-1 with TRBJ2-5, with 12 bases that match TRBD2. This clonotype originated in a man younger than 35 in good health. CDR3: CASSPGTSGETQYF. CDR3 coding DNA: TGCGCCAGCAGCCCGGGGACTAGCGGGGAGACCCAGTACTTC.